These 21 T cell receptor beta chains originate from one sample sequenced in a study of regulatory and conventional T cells in RAG deficiency. Blood CD4+ CD25-low CD127-high conventional T cells supplied the genomic DNA template. Sequencing was performed with immunoSEQ multiplex PCR; in TCRdb, only in-frame clones are kept and a portion is missing. The table has 29,000 or so clones, more than 90% seen once; the top ten hold 0.15% to 0.2%. This sample also appeared in a second study, on regulatory T cells. In that study: Amplification used 52 TRBV primers and 13 TRBJ primers.

The source material was CD25- CD4+ T cells sorted from blood. The source of these receptors is a human donor in good health.

The V call is TRBV19, the J call TRBJ1-5, with 9 bases aligning to TRBD1. The V and J ends lost 6 bases and 0 bases, in that order; junction bases with no gene match: 9. The germline CDR1 and CDR2 sequences are LNHDA and SQIVND (reference sequence). The CDR3 runs to 17 residues. This chain's CDR3 is CASRWTGATYSNQPQHF. The CDR3 DNA reads as TGTGCCAGTAGATGGACAGGGGCGACCTATAGCAATCAGCCCCAGCATTTT.

The chain joins TRBV28 to TRBJ2-4; 7 bases are a match to TRBD1. CDR3 length equals 16 residues. The germline CDR1 and CDR2 sequences are MDHEN and SYDVKM. Trimming took 7 bases from V and 0 from J; bases not matched to a gene: 9. CDR3 residues: CASTQETGIAKNIQYF. The DNA of the CDR3 is TGTGCCAGCACCCAGGAGACAGGGATAGCCAAAAACATTCAGTACTTC.

The chain has TRBV7-3 and TRBJ1-5; 9 bases fit TRBD1. From germline, CDR1 is SGHTA and CDR2 FQGTGA. This CDR3 contains 17 residues. V shed 5 bases and J 6 bases; nucleotides not matched to a gene: 14. CDR3: CASSPPSTGGLSQPQHF. For the CDR3, the DNA is TGTGCCAGCAGCCCCCCATCGACAGGGGGTCTCTCTCAGCCCCAGCATTTT.

The chain couples TRBV5-6 to TRBJ1-2; 9 bases align to TRBD1. The CDR3 is made up of 14 amino acids. V lost 4 bases and J lost 8; bases outside the gene matches: 9. Germline assignment: CDR1 SGHDT and CDR2 YYEEEE. CDR3 sequence (DNA): TGTGCCAGCAGCCCAGAGACCGGGACAGGGGGCTACACCTTC. This translates into CASSPETGTGGYTF.

The chain is built from TRBV5-1 and TRBJ2-5, with 12 bases identical to TRBD2. The CDR3 is 18 amino acids. V lost 2 bases to trimming and J lost 4 bases; unmatched junction nucleotides: 12. The germline gives CDR1 SGHRS, CDR2 YFSETQ. Here the CDR3 reads CASSFAWTSGVGGETQYF. CDR3 DNA sequence: TGCGCCAGCAGCTTCGCCTGGACTAGCGGGGTAGGTGGAGAGACCCAGTACTTC.

This clone has a single count. The genes are TRBV19 and TRBJ1-2; perhaps TRBD1 as D (6 bases). The germline V and J ends were trimmed by 5 bases and 8 bases, with 18 bases remaining between them. Germline loops: CDR1 LNHDA, CDR2 SQIVND (reference sequence). The CDR3 is 14 residues long. The CDR3 reads CASSATGIGSGYTF. CDR3 DNA: TGTGCCAGTAGTGCGACAGGAATCGGTTCAGGCTACACCTTC.

The chain joins TRBV2 to TRBJ1-4; TRBD1 matches 9 bases. V lost 0 bases, J lost 7 bases, and 3 bases stayed unmatched. The CDR3 is 15 residues long. Germline V lookup: CDR1 SNHLY, CDR2 FYNNEI. The CDR3 spells CASSEAGQGSEKLFF. The CDR3 coding sequence is TGTGCCAGCAGTGAAGCGGGACAGGGCAGTGAAAAACTGTTTTTT.

The chain has TRBV15 and TRBJ2-7; a possible D gene is TRBD1 (5 bases). CDR3 length equals 13 residues. The germline V and J ends were trimmed by 6 bases and 3 bases, with 12 bases remaining between them. Looked up from germline, CDR1 is LNHNV and CDR2 is YYDKDF (reference sequence). CDR3 DNA: TGTGCCACCAGTCGCCAGGGTGTCTACGAGCAGTACTTC. This codes for CATSRQGVYEQYF.

The chain carries TRBV6-5 and TRBJ1-1, with D possibly TRBD1 on 6 matching bases. Germline values: CDR1 MNHEY, CDR2 SVGAGI. V was pared by 6 bases and J by 6 bases, with 11 bases between. The CDR3 has 12 amino acids. In nucleotides, the CDR3 is TGTGCCAGCAGCCCCGGGACATCTGAAGCTTTCTTT. It is translated as CASSPGTSEAFF.

The V call is TRBV11-2, the J call TRBJ2-7; 7 nucleotides align to TRBD2. From germline, CDR1 is SGHAT and CDR2 FQNNGV. The ends lost 4 bases at V and 5 bases at J; junction bases unmatched: 8. This CDR3 contains 14 residues. The DNA of the CDR3 is TGTGCCAGCAGCTCCTGGGGAGGGGCGCACGAGCAGTACTTC. Its translation: CASSSWGGAHEQYF.

The chain uses TRBV30 and TRBJ1-5; a weak D match, TRBD1 (6 bases). The CDR3 spans 21 residues. Per the germline V gene, CDR1 is GTSNPN and CDR2 is SVGIG (reference sequence). Trimming took 1 base from V and 0 from J, leaving 28 bases between them. The CDR3 DNA follows: TGTGCCTGGAGTGCAAAAAGGTCCGGGACACACTACGAAAATAGCAATCAGCCCCAGCATTTT. This codes for CAWSAKRSGTHYENSNQPQHF.

The chain recombines TRBV5-6 with TRBJ1-5; 12 bases are a match to TRBD1. CDR1 and CDR2 (germline): SGHDT, YYEEEE. J lost 5 bases, V lost 4 bases, and 7 bases had no gene match. The CDR3 runs 16 residues. The CDR3 nucleotides read TGTGCCAGCAGCGCCGGGACAGGGGGCTTACATCAGCCCCAGCATTTT. Translation gives CASSAGTGGLHQPQHF.

The chain joins TRBV6-5 to TRBJ2-1, with a weak D call TRBD1 (5 bases). V shed 0 bases and J shed 8 bases, with 11 bases lying between them. The CDR3 consists of 14 residues. The germline V gene has CDR1 MNHEY and CDR2 SVGAGI. CDR3 sequence: CASSYSGRVHEQFF. Written as DNA, the CDR3 is TGTGCCAGCAGTTACTCAGGCAGGGTTCATGAGCAGTTCTTC.

V and J are TRBV6-6 and TRBJ2-1; D is possibly TRBD2 (6 bases). Germline V gene data show CDR1 as MNHNY and CDR2 as SVGAGI (reference sequence). The V end was cut by 2 bases, the J end by 6 bases, with 14 bases between. The length of the CDR3 is 15 residues. The CDR3 region has the DNA TGTGCCAGCAGTTACGGCCCGGGAGCGGGCAATGAGCAGTTCTTC. Translated, it gives CASSYGPGAGNEQFF.

The chain has TRBV28 and TRBJ1-5; D gene unclear. Trimming took 2 bases from V and 3 from J, leaving 11 bases between them. In germline, CDR1 is MDHEN, CDR2 SYDVKM. The CDR3 loop spans 15 amino acids. CDR3 bases: TGTGCCAGCAGTTTAACGAGGGCTTTCAATCAGCCCCAGCATTTT. Protein product: CASSLTRAFNQPQHF.

V is TRBV6-1 and J is TRBJ1-2; the match to TRBD1 covers 8 bases. V shed 6 bases, J shed 4 bases, and the junction held 10 bases outside the gene matches. The CDR3 length is 15 residues. The germline CDR1 and CDR2 sequences are MNHNS and SASEGT. CDR3 protein: CASRKGQETGYGYTF. DNA for the CDR3: TGTGCCAGCAGAAAGGGACAGGAAACGGGCTATGGCTACACCTTC.

Worth noting for this clone: The same CDR3 also results from other DNA sequences found in this sample. V usage is TRBV27 and J usage is TRBJ1-6, with unresolved D. CDR3 size: 14 residues. V lost 3 bases and J 7 bases, leaving 10 bases between the germline ends. Germline values: CDR1 MNHEY, CDR2 SMNVEV (reference sequence). As DNA, the CDR3 is TGTGCCAGCAGTTTGGTCCGGGAAAATTCACCCCTCCACTTT. Translating gives CASSLVRENSPLHF.

Points on this clone: Other DNA sequences in the sample encode the same CDR3. V usage is TRBV5-4 and J usage is TRBJ2-5; 14 positions match TRBD2. V trimming: 0 bases; J trimming: 5 bases; junction bases outside the gene matches: 6. The CDR3 length is 17 residues. Germline V gene lookup returns CDR1 SGHNT and CDR2 YYREEE (reference sequence). The CDR3 nucleotides are TGTGCCAGCAGCTTGGGGGGGACTAGCGGGGGAGAGGAGACCCAGTACTTC. It yields the protein CASSLGGTSGGEETQYF.

The rearrangement joins TRBV23-1 to TRBJ1-3, with D perhaps TRBD1 (6 bases). TRBV23-1 counts as an open reading frame of uncertain function. Trimming stripped 4 bases from V and 4 bases from J, with 26 bases between. The CDR3 contains 19 residues. In DNA, the CDR3 is TGCGCCAGCAGTCCCTGTGGAGACAGGCCCGTTGGGTGGGGAAACACCATATATTTT. It encodes CASSPCGDRPVGWGNTIYF.

The chain couples TRBV19 to TRBJ2-7; D ambiguous. The CDR3 sequence is 13 residues long. V was cut by 5 bases and J by 0 bases, with 8 bases left in between. CDR1 and CDR2 (germline): LNHDA, SQIVND (reference sequence). The DNA for the CDR3 is TGTGCCAGTAGTGCCGGTCGCTCCTACGAGCAGTACTTC. It is translated as CASSAGRSYEQYF.

The chain employs TRBV27 and TRBJ1-2, with TRBD1 matching over 8 bases. This CDR3 has 13 residues. Germline V gene data show CDR1 as MNHEY and CDR2 as SMNVEV (reference sequence). V was pared by 6 bases and J by 7 bases, with 7 bases of the junction left unmatched. The CDR3 DNA reads as TGTGCCAGCAGCTTTACAGGGGGAGGTGGCTACACCTTC. It codes for CASSFTGGGGYTF.